Listed here are 30 T cell receptor beta chains from one sample, sequenced in a study of beta chain features in type 1 diabetes. Expressed TCRB transcripts got sequenced, as all isolated RNA was reverse transcribed. Clones were read by immunoSEQ multiplex PCR, and TCRdb kept only the in-frame ones, dropping some. The sample lists 900,000 or so clones, about 17% occurring once. The sequencing input was naive CD4+ T cells from blood. The receptors were gathered from a woman aged 18 to 35 in good health.

This chain joins TRBV7-9 and TRBJ2-1; D is undetermined. The CDR3 has 15 amino acids. Trimming took 10 bases from V and 2 from J, leaving 18 bases between them. CDR1 and CDR2 (germline): SEHNR, FQNEAQ (reference sequence). The CDR3 region has the DNA TGTGCCACCCCAACCGGTGTTTTTACCTACAATGAGCAGTTCTTC. The encoded protein is CATPTGVFTYNEQFF.

The chain joins TRBV25-1 to TRBJ1-4; 7 nucleotides align to TRBD1. V lost 1 base to trimming and J lost 9 bases; unmatched junction nucleotides: 17. Germline loops: CDR1 MGHDK, CDR2 SYGVNS. The CDR3 totals 18 residues. CDR3 nucleotides: TGTGCCAGCAGTGAATCAGGGGGATTCAGGGCAGCGACTCAAAAACTGTTTTTT. Amino acids: CASSESGGFRAATQKLFF.

This chain links TRBV2 with TRBJ2-7, with TRBD2 matching over 9 bases. Germline V lookup: CDR1 SNHLY, CDR2 FYNNEI. Trimming removed 2 bases from V and 6 bases from J; junction bases left unmatched: 5. The length of the CDR3 is 14 residues. CDR3 sequence: CASSERELAGEQYF. CDR3 DNA sequence: TGTGCCAGCAGTGAACGAGAACTAGCGGGCGAGCAGTACTTC.

The table lists this clone with a few counts. The CDR3 DNA is TGTGCCAGCAGGGGATGGACGTCTGAAGCTTTCTTT. This encodes CASRGWTSEAFF. This chain links TRBV2 with TRBJ1-1; D remains ambiguous. The CDR3 totals 12 residues. Per germline, CDR1 SNHLY and CDR2 FYNNEI. Trimming left V 6 bases short and J 6 bases short, with 11 bases between.

A few counts support this clone. The chain employs TRBV7-2 and TRBJ2-1; tentatively, D is TRBD2 (6 bases). V gave up 7 bases and J gave up 7 bases, with 20 bases separating them. Looked up from germline, CDR1 is SGHTA and CDR2 is FQGNSA. This CDR3 comprises 15 residues. The CDR3 region is CASKQAGSSFNEQFF. CDR3 nucleotide sequence: TGTGCCAGCAAGCAAGCGGGTTCGAGTTTTAATGAGCAGTTCTTC.

This clone occurred a few times. The rearrangement uses TRBV28 and TRBJ1-2; D gene ambiguous. Trimming cost V 10 bases and J 0 bases, with 6 bases left between them. Germline CDR1 reads MDHEN; CDR2 reads SYDVKM. This CDR3 comprises 11 residues. CDR3 residues: CATHTNYGYTF. The CDR3 nucleotides are TGTGCCACTCACACTAACTATGGCTACACCTTC.

V is TRBV7-8 and J is TRBJ2-5, with D tentatively TRBD1 or TRBD2 (5 bases each). V shed 4 bases and J shed 5 bases, with 17 bases lying between them. The CDR3 sequence is 15 residues long. The germline CDR1 and CDR2 sequences are SGHVS and FQNEAQ. The CDR3 protein is CASSYPRDPQETQYF. DNA of the CDR3: TGTGCCAGCAGCTATCCCCGGGACCCCCAGGAGACCCAGTACTTC.

This clone was seen only a few times. This chain links TRBV7-9 with TRBJ2-5; D unclear. The V end lost 1 base, the J end lost 2 bases, and 14 bases lay between the germline ends. The CDR3 runs to 16 residues. The V gene's germline CDR1 is SEHNR and CDR2 FQNEAQ (reference sequence). The CDR3 bases are TGTGCCAGCAGCTTAGGGTCCCTGGTGCAGCAAGAGACCCAGTACTTC. Translating it yields CASSLGSLVQQETQYF.

This clone was counted a few times. This rearrangement joins TRBV2 to TRBJ1-5, with a tentative D call TRBD1 (6 bases). The CDR3 length is 15 residues. With 0 bases removed from V and 4 bases from J, the gap between germline ends came to 10 bases. Germline V lookup: CDR1 SNHLY, CDR2 FYNNEI. The CDR3 sequence is CASSEALRGNQPQHF. CDR3 bases: TGTGCCAGCAGTGAAGCGCTTAGGGGGAATCAGCCCCAGCATTTT.

This chain connects TRBV4-2 to TRBJ2-3, with D maybe TRBD2 (6 bases). The CDR3 sequence is 17 residues long. V lost 0 bases and J lost 2, with 15 bases in between. The V gene's germline CDR1 is LGHNA and CDR2 YNFKEQ. CDR3 in DNA: TGTGCCAGCAGCCAAGATTATGAGGGAGGTTACACAGATACGCAGTATTTT. Translation: CASSQDYEGGYTDTQYF.

The genes are TRBV15 and TRBJ2-1; 9 bases fit TRBD2. CDR3 length: 17 amino acids. Losses at the gene ends were 4 bases for V and 3 bases for J; bases not matched to a gene: 10. Germline CDR1 and CDR2: LNHNV and YYDKDF (reference sequence). The CDR3, as DNA: TGTGCCACCAGCATCCTCAGAGGTAGCGGGAGCTACAATGAGCAGTTCTTC. Translating gives CATSILRGSGSYNEQFF.

This clone was detected a few times. This chain joins TRBV5-1 and TRBJ2-5; 9 bases fit TRBD1. From germline, CDR1 is SGHRS and CDR2 YFSETQ. With V trimmed by 0 bases and J by 7 bases, 1 base remained unmatched. CDR3 size: 13 residues. CDR3 sequence (DNA): TGCGCCAGCAGCTTGGGACAGGGGGGGACCCAGTACTTC. This encodes CASSLGQGGTQYF.

Here the CDR3 reads CATSRDHYREQFF. Here the CDR3 DNA reads TGTGCCACCAGCAGAGATCATTACCGGGAGCAGTTCTTC. V usage is TRBV15 and J usage is TRBJ2-1; D not certain. The V and J ends lost 0 bases and 10 bases respectively, with 10 bases between them. The CDR3 spans 13 residues. Germline loops: CDR1 LNHNV, CDR2 YYDKDF (reference sequence).

This clone has just a few counts. The chain is built from TRBV19 and TRBJ1-1, with 7 bases aligning to TRBD1. Germline CDR1 is LNHDA and CDR2 is SQIVND (reference sequence). V was pared by 9 bases and J by 7 bases, with 23 bases of the junction left unmatched. The CDR3 has 17 residues. The CDR3, as DNA: TGTGCCAGCGGAACGGGGCCGATCGGGGACAGACATTATGAAGCTTTCTTT. This encodes CASGTGPIGDRHYEAFF.

The chain joins TRBV7-2 to TRBJ2-1; 8 positions match TRBD2. CDR3 size: 15 residues. J was trimmed by 9 bases and V by 6 bases; bases with no gene match: 13. Per germline, CDR1 SGHTA and CDR2 FQGNSA. CDR3 in DNA: TGTGCCAGCAGTCTTACCGGGACTAGTAACGTTGAGCAGTTCTTC. Protein: CASSLTGTSNVEQFF.

Here the CDR3 reads CSAKWNTEAFF. CDR3 in DNA: TGCAGTGCCAAGTGGAACACTGAAGCTTTCTTT. The chain has TRBV20-1 and TRBJ1-1; D is unclear. The germline gives CDR1 DFQATT, CDR2 SNEGSKA (reference sequence). V dropped 6 bases and J dropped 1 base, with 6 bases sitting between them. The CDR3 is made up of 11 amino acids.

The chain uses TRBV18 and TRBJ2-4; TRBD1 agrees at 7 bases. The germline V gene has CDR1 KGHSH and CDR2 LQKENI. With 2 bases clipped from V and 8 bases from J, the junction kept 3 bases outside the gene matches. This CDR3 is 13 amino acids long. This CDR3 is CASSPTGVDIQYF. Here the CDR3 DNA reads TGTGCCAGCTCACCAACAGGGGTGGACATTCAGTACTTC. The entire variable domain, with the rest obtained from reference TRBV18 and TRBJ2-4, is as follows: NAGVMQNPRHLVRRRGQEARLRCSPMKGHSHVYWYRQLPEEGLKFMVYLQKENIIDESGMPKERFSAEFPKEGPSILRIQQVVRGDSAAYFCASSPTGVDIQYFGAGTRLSVL.

This rearrangement joins TRBV5-4 to TRBJ2-5, with D perhaps TRBD1 or TRBD2 (5 bases each). The CDR3 loop spans 12 amino acids. The V end was cut by 1 base, the J end by 11 bases, with 12 bases between. CDR1 is SGHNT and CDR2 is YYREEE in the germline V gene (reference sequence). The CDR3 DNA follows: TGTGCCAGCAGCTTGCAGGGTAGGGAGCAGTACTTC. This encodes CASSLQGREQYF.

The CDR3 region is CASSELAGDYNEQFF. CDR3 coding DNA: TGTGCCAGCAGCGAATTAGCGGGAGACTACAATGAGCAGTTCTTC. This chain links TRBV9 with TRBJ2-1; TRBD2 matches 9 bases. This CDR3 spans 15 amino acids. The germline gives CDR1 SGDLS, CDR2 YYNGEE. V was pared by 3 bases and J by 3 bases, with 4 bases of the junction left unmatched. Looking up the rest from reference TRBV9 and TRBJ2-1 gives the full variable domain: DSGVTQTPKHLITATGQRVTLRCSPRSGDLSVYWYQQSLDQGLQFLIQYYNGEERAKGNILERFSAQQFPDLHSELNLSSLELGDSALYFCASSELAGDYNEQFFGPGTRLTVL.

The chain is built from TRBV27 and TRBJ2-7; D is possibly TRBD2 (7 bases). This CDR3 spans 14 amino acids. Trimming left V 2 bases short and J 6 bases short, with 14 bases between. The germline V gene encodes CDR1 MNHEY and CDR2 SMNVEV (reference sequence). CDR3: CASSLRGRAGEQYF. CDR3 coding DNA: TGTGCCAGCAGTTTAAGGGGGAGGGCCGGCGAGCAGTACTTC.

This clone was seen repeatedly, ten times or more. This same CDR3 is encoded by further DNA sequences in the sample. This chain links TRBV10-3 with TRBJ2-3, with D perhaps TRBD1 or TRBD2 (6 bases each). V dropped 7 bases and J dropped 5 bases, with 10 bases sitting between them. Per the germline V gene, CDR1 is ENHRY and CDR2 is SYGVKD. The CDR3 extends over 12 amino acids. The CDR3 sequence: CAITGAGDTQYF. For the CDR3, the DNA is TGTGCCATCACGGGGGCGGGAGATACGCAGTATTTT.

This clone came up a few times. V is TRBV5-1 and J is TRBJ2-1; TRBD2 aligns across 15 bases. This CDR3 spans 18 amino acids. The germline CDR1 and CDR2 sequences are SGHRS and YFSETQ. V lost 8 bases, J lost 2 bases, and 11 bases stayed unmatched. DNA for the CDR3: TGCGCCAGTTACGCCGGGACTAGCGGGAGGAGCCCCTACAATGAGCAGTTCTTC. Protein product: CASYAGTSGRSPYNEQFF.

The chain uses TRBV28 and TRBJ2-6; the D gene is possibly TRBD2 (6 bases). The length of the CDR3 is 17 residues. V was trimmed by 8 bases and J by 2 bases, leaving 19 bases between them. Germline V gene data show CDR1 as MDHEN and CDR2 as SYDVKM. DNA of the CDR3: TGTGCCAGCGGGCCGGGGGAAAGATGGGCTGGGGCCAACGTCCTGACTTTC. It codes for CASGPGERWAGANVLTF.

The V and J genes are TRBV12-2 and TRBJ2-2. TRBV12-2 is described as a pseudogene. The CDR3 totals 14 residues. The chain's CDR3 is CASRGMPNTGELFF. The CDR3 region has the DNA TGTGCAAGTCGGGGGATGCCGAACACCGGGGAGCTGTTTTTT.

The chain carries TRBV11-1 and TRBJ1-1; no definite D call. This CDR3 region has 14 residues. Germline V CDR1 and CDR2: SGHAT, FQDESV (reference sequence). The V and J ends lost 1 base and 6 bases respectively, with 12 bases between them. The CDR3, as DNA: TGTGCCAGCAGCTTAGGGTTCTGGTCCCCTGAAGCTTTCTTT. Residues: CASSLGFWSPEAFF.

V is TRBV5-1 and J is TRBJ2-1, with 15 bases identical to TRBD2. CDR3 size: 16 residues. Germline CDR1 SGHRS, CDR2 YFSETQ. J was trimmed by 7 bases and V by 4 bases; bases with no gene match: 6. The CDR3 loop is CASSEGTSGRTNEQFF. Here the CDR3 DNA reads TGCGCCAGCAGCGAGGGGACTAGCGGGAGGACGAATGAGCAGTTCTTC.

The sample holds a few counts of this clone. The rearrangement links TRBV11-2 to TRBJ1-2; no firm D call. Germline V gene lookup returns CDR1 SGHAT and CDR2 FQNNGV. This CDR3 has 12 residues. V was clipped by 3 bases and J by 5 bases, with 7 bases between them. The CDR3 DNA reads as TGTGCCAGCAGCTTTGGGGAGTATGGCTACACCTTC. The encoded protein is CASSFGEYGYTF.

This clone was found a few times. This chain connects TRBV4-2 to TRBJ2-1, with 8 bases that match TRBD2. From germline, CDR1 is LGHNA and CDR2 YNFKEQ. V shed 2 bases, J shed 5 bases, and the junction held 8 bases outside the gene matches. The CDR3 contains 16 residues. CDR3 DNA sequence: TGTGCCAGCAGCCAATCACTAGCGGAGATTAACAATGAGCAGTTCTTC. Protein: CASSQSLAEINNEQFF.

In this sample, this clone turned up a few times. This chain links TRBV4-1 with TRBJ2-1; D gene ambiguous. Trimming pared 0 bases from V and 11 bases from J, leaving 5 bases between. CDR1 is MGHRA, CDR2 YSYEKL, per germline. The CDR3 totals 11 residues. This CDR3 reads CASSQDRKQFF. In DNA form, the CDR3 reads TGCGCCAGCAGCCAAGACAGGAAGCAGTTCTTC.

This rearrangement joins TRBV19 to TRBJ2-1; 8 nucleotides agree with TRBD1. V lost 7 bases and J lost 4; bases outside the gene matches: 6. CDR1 and CDR2 (germline): LNHDA, SQIVND (reference sequence). The CDR3 has 14 residues. As DNA, the CDR3 is TGTGCCAGTAAGGAGACAGGGGATTACAATGAGCAGTTCTTC. It specifies CASKETGDYNEQFF. The full variable domain, in which reference TRBV19 and TRBJ2-1 provide the parts outside the CDR3, is DGGITQSPKYLFRKEGQNVTLSCEQNLNHDAMYWYRQDPGQGLRLIYYSQIVNDFQKGDIAEGYSVSREKKESFPLTVTSAQKNPTAFYLCASKETGDYNEQFFGPGTRLTVL.